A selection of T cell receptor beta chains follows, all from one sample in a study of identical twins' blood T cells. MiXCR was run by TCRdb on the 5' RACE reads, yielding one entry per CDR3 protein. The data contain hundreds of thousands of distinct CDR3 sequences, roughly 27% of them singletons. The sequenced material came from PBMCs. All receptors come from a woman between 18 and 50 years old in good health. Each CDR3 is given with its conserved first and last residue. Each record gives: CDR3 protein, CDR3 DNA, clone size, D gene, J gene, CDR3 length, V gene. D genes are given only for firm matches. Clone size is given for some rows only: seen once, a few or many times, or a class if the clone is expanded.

CDR3 protein: CSASKGLFYNEQFF
CDR3 DNA: TGCAGTGCTAGCAAGGGACTATTCTACAATGAGCAGTTCTTC
clone size: -
D gene: TRBD2
J gene: TRBJ2-1
CDR3 length: 14
V gene: TRBV20-1

CDR3 protein: CASNHGQRNQPQHF
CDR3 DNA: TGTGCCAGCAACCATGGACAGAGGAATCAGCCCCAGCATTTT
clone size: -
D gene: -
J gene: TRBJ1-5
CDR3 length: 14
V gene: TRBV6-6

CDR3 protein: CASRTPSGNTTYF
CDR3 DNA: TGTGCCAGTAGAACCCCCTCTGGAAACACCACATATTTT
clone size: -
D gene: -
J gene: TRBJ1-3
CDR3 length: 13
V gene: TRBV19

CDR3 protein: CASSPRQGTSSSYEQYF
CDR3 DNA: TGTGCCAGCAGCCCCCGCCAGGGGACATCCTCCTCCTACGAGCAGTACTTC
clone size: few
D gene: -
J gene: TRBJ2-7
CDR3 length: 17
V gene: TRBV11-2

CDR3 protein: CASSLMGSGNTIYF
CDR3 DNA: TGTGCCAGCAGCTTGATGGGCTCTGGAAACACCATATATTTT
clone size: few
D gene: -
J gene: TRBJ1-3
CDR3 length: 14
V gene: TRBV5-6

CDR3 protein: CASIGGEGNIQYF
CDR3 DNA: TGTGCCAGCATCGGAGGGGAAGGAAACATTCAGTACTTC
clone size: -
D gene: -
J gene: TRBJ2-4
CDR3 length: 13
V gene: TRBV2

CDR3 protein: CASSLYGQETQYF
CDR3 DNA: TGTGCCAGCAGCTTATACGGACAAGAGACCCAGTACTTC
clone size: -
D gene: -
J gene: TRBJ2-5
CDR3 length: 13
V gene: TRBV7-9

CDR3 protein: CASSLDTDTGELFF
CDR3 DNA: TGTGCCAGCAGCTTAGACACTGACACCGGGGAGCTGTTTTTT
clone size: -
D gene: -
J gene: TRBJ2-2
CDR3 length: 14
V gene: TRBV7-8

CDR3 protein: CASGGTVDGYTF
CDR3 DNA: TGTGCCAGCGGGGGGACAGTTGATGGCTACACCTTC
clone size: few
D gene: TRBD1
J gene: TRBJ1-2
CDR3 length: 12
V gene: TRBV6-6

CDR3 protein: CVSSLGSPRYNEQFF
CDR3 DNA: TGTGTCAGCAGCTTAGGCTCCCCTCGCTACAATGAGCAGTTCTTC
clone size: -
D gene: -
J gene: TRBJ2-1
CDR3 length: 15
V gene: TRBV3-1

CDR3 protein: CASSATTGVDAKAFF
CDR3 DNA: TGCGCCAGCAGCGCTACAACAGGGGTGGACGCTAAAGCTTTCTTT
clone size: -
D gene: TRBD1
J gene: TRBJ1-1
CDR3 length: 15
V gene: TRBV5-1

CDR3 protein: CASSPETTSKNIQYF
CDR3 DNA: TGCGCCAGCAGCCCAGAGACGACTAGCAAAAACATTCAGTACTTC
clone size: -
D gene: -
J gene: TRBJ2-4
CDR3 length: 15
V gene: TRBV5-1

CDR3 protein: CASSFDGSNQPQHF
CDR3 DNA: TGCGCCAGCAGCTTTGATGGGAGCAATCAGCCCCAGCATTTT
clone size: -
D gene: -
J gene: TRBJ1-5
CDR3 length: 14
V gene: TRBV5-1

CDR3 protein: CASSQDLGGVTNEQFF
CDR3 DNA: TGTGCCAGCAGCCAAGATTTGGGGGGAGTAACAAATGAGCAGTTCTTC
clone size: many
D gene: -
J gene: TRBJ2-1
CDR3 length: 16
V gene: TRBV3-1

CDR3 protein: CASSLIGQGGTEAFF
CDR3 DNA: TGTGCCAGCAGCTTAATCGGACAGGGGGGAACTGAAGCTTTCTTT
clone size: many
D gene: TRBD1
J gene: TRBJ1-1
CDR3 length: 15
V gene: TRBV7-2

CDR3 protein: CASSVGLAGADTQYF
CDR3 DNA: TGTGCTAGCAGCGTGGGACTAGCGGGTGCAGATACGCAGTATTTT
clone size: few
D gene: TRBD2
J gene: TRBJ2-3
CDR3 length: 15
V gene: TRBV7-7

CDR3 protein: CASGPNPYRDRKRDSEAFF
CDR3 DNA: TGTGCCAGCGGACCTAACCCTTACCGGGACAGAAAAAGGGATTCTGAAGCTTTCTTT
clone size: few
D gene: TRBD1
J gene: TRBJ1-1
CDR3 length: 19
V gene: TRBV27

CDR3 protein: CASSLSGSDHEQFF
CDR3 DNA: TGTGCCAGCAGTCTCAGCGGGTCCGACCATGAGCAGTTCTTC
clone size: -
D gene: -
J gene: TRBJ2-1
CDR3 length: 14
V gene: TRBV6-2/TRBV6-3

CDR3 protein: CASTEGGLAFPTGELFF
CDR3 DNA: TGTGCCAGCACCGAGGGAGGACTAGCGTTTCCCACCGGGGAGCTGTTTTTT
clone size: few
D gene: TRBD2
J gene: TRBJ2-2
CDR3 length: 17
V gene: TRBV7-2

CDR3 protein: CASSQDTSGEQFF
CDR3 DNA: TGTGCCAGCAGCCAAGATACCTCGGGTGAGCAGTTCTTC
clone size: few
D gene: -
J gene: TRBJ2-1
CDR3 length: 13
V gene: TRBV3-1

CDR3 protein: CSVEGSISGNTIYF
CDR3 DNA: TGCAGCGTTGAAGGGTCAATCTCTGGAAACACCATATATTTT
clone size: few
D gene: -
J gene: TRBJ1-3
CDR3 length: 14
V gene: TRBV29-1